This passage covers 11 T cell receptor beta chains from one sample sequenced in a study of T cell repertoires in cytomegalovirus infection. TCRdb independently ran MiXCR on the reads; one entry per CDR3 protein. The sample shows fewer than 250,000 distinct CDR3 sequences, 12% of them seen only once. What was sequenced was PBMCs. Receptor source: a human donor in good health (CMV status not recorded). Some clones in this sample may be carry-over from other donors' samples.

CDR3 nucleotide sequence: TGTGCCAGCCACAGGGGGGACTACGAGCAGTACTTC. Protein product: CASHRGDYEQYF. The J gene is TRBJ2-7, the V gene TRBV28; 8 bases are shared with TRBD1. The V and J ends lost 8 bases and 3 bases, in that order; junction bases with no gene match: 3. The germline V gene has CDR1 MDHEN and CDR2 SYDVKM. This CDR3 comprises 12 residues.

This clonotype was seen repeatedly, ten times or more. V is TRBV4-2 and J is TRBJ2-7; weak D call: TRBD2 (6 bases). V was shortened by 0 bases and J by 3 bases, with 12 bases between the two germline ends. Germline V gives CDR1 LGHNA, CDR2 YNFKEQ. This CDR3 is 15 amino acids long. The CDR3 reads CASSQDGGDRYEQYF. For the CDR3, the DNA is TGTGCCAGCAGCCAAGACGGGGGAGATCGCTACGAGCAGTACTTC.

J is TRBJ2-7 and V is TRBV12-3 or TRBV12-4; D is possibly TRBD1 (6 bases). This CDR3 has 17 residues. V lost 2 bases and J lost 6, with 23 bases in between. The CDR3 DNA reads TGTGCCAGCAGTTTACTCCAGGGTCGAGGGGGTTTCTCCGAGCAGTACTTC. Protein product: CASSLLQGRGGFSEQYF.

J is TRBJ1-2 and V is TRBV29-1; D might be TRBD1 (5 bases). Germline lookup yields CDR1 SQVTM and CDR2 ANQGSEA. This CDR3 region has 14 residues. The ends were cut back, 4 bases at V and 4 bases at J, with 16 bases in the middle. CDR3 residues: CSVGGRDDFYGYTF. As DNA, the CDR3 is TGCAGCGTTGGGGGCAGGGACGACTTCTATGGCTACACCTTC.

Ten or more counts support this clonotype. In nucleotides, the CDR3 is TGTGCCAGCAGTCAATGGACAGGGGCCGGAAACGCTCATGGCTACACCTTC. This encodes CASSQWTGAGNAHGYTF. The chain employs TRBV12-3 or TRBV12-4 and TRBJ1-2; TRBD1 matches at 9 bases. Trimming removed 5 bases from V and 6 bases from J; junction bases left unmatched: 16. The CDR3 consists of 17 residues.

This clonotype has a count of ten or more. V usage is TRBV7-2 and J usage is TRBJ2-7; D might be TRBD2 (6 bases). The CDR3 sequence is 14 residues long. V was trimmed by 4 bases and J by 1 base, leaving 11 bases between them. CDR1 is SGHTA and CDR2 is FQGNSA in the germline V gene. CDR3 sequence (DNA): TGTGCCAGCAGCTCAACTAGCCTTTCCTACGAGCAGTACTTC. It encodes CASSSTSLSYEQYF.

This sequence joins TRBV7-6 and TRBJ1-5; D call uncertain. Per germline, CDR1 SGHVS and CDR2 FNYEAQ. The CDR3 extends over 13 amino acids. V lost 2 bases to trimming and J lost 5 bases, with 7 bases between them. As DNA, the CDR3 is TGTGCCAGCAGCTTAATGAGTGATCAGCCCCAGCATTTT. This encodes CASSLMSDQPQHF.

This clonotype appeared many times. The chain recombines TRBV7-2 with TRBJ2-7; 7 positions agree with TRBD1. J gave up 1 base and V 5 bases, and 2 bases lay outside the gene matches. The germline V gene encodes CDR1 SGHTA and CDR2 FQGNSA. The CDR3 totals 13 residues. CDR3 region: CASSRDRSYEQYF. DNA of the CDR3: TGTGCCAGCAGCCGGGACAGATCCTACGAGCAGTACTTC.

This clonotype has more than one count but fewer than ten. V gene TRBV4-3 combines with J gene TRBJ2-5, with no clear D. Germline-derived CDR1 and CDR2 are LGHNA and YSLEER. This CDR3 is built from 12 residues. V was clipped by 3 bases and J by 5 bases, with 7 bases between them. Here the CDR3 reads CASSQEYETQYF. The CDR3 DNA sequence: TGCGCCAGCAGCCAGGAGTACGAGACCCAGTACTTC.

This clonotype was seen a handful of times. The CDR3 DNA reads as TGCGCCAGCAGCTTGGTGGGACAGCTCACAGATACGCAGTATTTT. It specifies CASSLVGQLTDTQYF. The V gene is TRBV5-1, the J gene TRBJ2-3; 7 bases map to TRBD1. The CDR3 extends over 15 amino acids. Germline trimming cut 0 bases from V and 2 bases from J; bases unmatched to any gene: 3. Germline CDR1 SGHRS, CDR2 YFSETQ.

The chain recombines TRBV2 with TRBJ2-3; TRBD1 or TRBD2 may be the D gene (5 bases each). This CDR3 comprises 15 residues. The V and J ends lost 7 bases and 2 bases respectively, with 16 bases between them. Germline V gene data show CDR1 as SNHLY and CDR2 as FYNNEI. The CDR3 loop is CASKGLRVTTDTQYF. In DNA, the CDR3 is TGTGCCAGCAAGGGGTTGCGGGTAACCACAGATACGCAGTATTTT.